The clone carrying this T cell receptor (beta chain) was observed a handful of times. As yet, its antigen is unknown. Germline CDR1 LNHDA, CDR2 SQIVND (reference sequence). The CDR3 is 16 residues long. V gave up 7 bases and J gave up 1 base; unmatched junction bases: 9. This specimen belongs to a study of T cell repertoires in cytomegalovirus infection. From the reads, TCRdb called clonotypes with MiXCR, one entry per CDR3 protein. The table lists 20,000 to 25,000 distinct CDR3 sequences, about 40% of them singletons. The chain joins TRBV19 to TRBJ1-5; 8 bases agree with TRBD1. The sequence derives from a human donor in good health (CMV status not recorded). Some clones in this sample may be carry-over from other donors' samples. This material consisted of CD8+ T cells from cultured PBMCs, taken from culture after CMV antigen stimulation. The CDR3 sequence is CASTAGQDLSNQPQHF. The CDR3 DNA follows: TGTGCCAGTACCGCGGGACAGGATTTAAGCAATCAGCCCCAGCATTTT.